The rows below give T cell receptor beta chains drawn from one sample of a study of blood T cell repertoires in COVID-19. Sequencing used immunoSEQ multiplex PCR; TCRdb keeps in-frame clones, though not all of them. The repertoire includes about 310,000 clones, around 87% of them detected once, and roughly 1% sits in the top ten. Sequenced material: peripheral blood. Receptors were obtained from a woman aged 40 to 50 with COVID-19, enrolled during active disease. Both conserved end residues are part of each CDR3. The order of the fields is V gene, D gene, J gene, clone size, CDR3 DNA, CDR3 protein. The D gene is left open where the match is weak. Expanded clones get a size class; other rows say once, few or many, or leave the size out.

TRBV7-2	NA	TRBJ1-5	NA	TGTGCCAGCAGAGCTTCTAGCAATCAGCCCCAGCATTTT	CASRASSNQPQHF
TRBV15	NA	TRBJ1-2	NA	TGTGCCACCAGCAGACCAGGTCCTAACTATGGCTACACCTTC	CATSRPGPNYGYTF
TRBV9	TRBD2	TRBJ2-1	NA	TGTGCCAGCAGCCCCCTAGCGGAACTCACTGAGCAGTTCTTC	CASSPLAELTEQFF
TRBV28	NA	TRBJ2-3	once	TGTGCCAGCAGTCCTCACCCGGTCCGCACAGATACGCAGTATTTT	CASSPHPVRTDTQYF
TRBV27	NA	TRBJ2-3	NA	TGTGCCAGCAGTTTGGTAGGGGATTACCAGTATTTT	CASSLVGDYQYF
TRBV11-2	TRBD2	TRBJ2-1	NA	TGTGCCAGCAGCTTCACACTAGCGGGAGGGGGTGAGCAGTTCTTC	CASSFTLAGGGEQFF
TRBV6-5	TRBD1	TRBJ2-7	NA	TGTGCCAGCAGTTACTATCGGGACAGCTCCTACGAGCAGTACTTC	CASSYYRDSSYEQYF
TRBV20-1	TRBD1	TRBJ1-5	NA	TGCAGTGCTAGTACAGGGGGTCAGCCCCAGCATTTT	CSASTGGQPQHF
TRBV7-2	NA	TRBJ1-2	NA	TGTGCCAGCAGCCCCCGCACAGGCCAGACAAACTATGGCTACACCTTC	CASSPRTGQTNYGYTF
TRBV4-1	NA	TRBJ1-3	NA	TGCGCCAGCAGCCAAGATCGGTTTGTCGGGGGAACTGGAAACACCATATATTTT	CASSQDRFVGGTGNTIYF
TRBV4-2	NA	TRBJ1-2	NA	TGTGCCAGCAGCCAAGTCCAGGCAAGCTCCAACTATGGCTACACCTTC	CASSQVQASSNYGYTF
TRBV6-2/TRBV6-3	TRBD1	TRBJ2-1	NA	TGTGCCAGCAGTTTCTCGACAGGGGGGTATGAGCAGTTCTTC	CASSFSTGGYEQFF
TRBV29-1	NA	TRBJ2-6	NA	TGCAGCGCCCAGGGGTCTGGGGCCAACGTCCTGACTTTC	CSAQGSGANVLTF
TRBV5-1	TRBD1	TRBJ1-3	once	TGCGCCAGCAGCCGACCGGGACAGGGGAGTGGAAACACCATATATTTT	CASSRPGQGSGNTIYF
TRBV7-3	TRBD1	TRBJ2-2	NA	TGTGCCAGCAGCTTAGAGTTGGGGACAGCCTTCACCGGGGAGCTGTTTTTT	CASSLELGTAFTGELFF
TRBV4-1	NA	TRBJ2-7	once	TGCGCCAGCAGCCATTTCACCCGGGCGGGTCTTAGCTCCTACGAGCAGTACTTC	CASSHFTRAGLSSYEQYF
TRBV6-5	TRBD1	TRBJ1-5	few	TGTGCCAGCAGTCCGAGGACAGGGGAGGGTCAGCCCCAGCATTTT	CASSPRTGEGQPQHF
TRBV7-9	NA	TRBJ2-7	NA	TGTGCCAGCAGCCCTGCTCCAGGGGTGGGGAACGAGCAGTACTTC	CASSPAPGVGNEQYF
TRBV3-1/TRBV3-2	TRBD2	TRBJ2-5	NA	TGTGCCAGCAGCCAAGAGAGGGCTAGCGGTGCCGTAGAGACCCAGTACTTC	CASSQERASGAVETQYF
TRBV7-9	NA	TRBJ1-2	NA	TGTGCCAGCAGCTTACCCCTAAAGGGCTACACCTTC	CASSLPLKGYTF
TRBV7-2	NA	TRBJ2-1	NA	TGTGCCAGCAGCTTAGCGGGGGCGTCCTACAATGAGCAGTTCTTC	CASSLAGASYNEQFF
TRBV28	TRBD2	TRBJ2-1	once	TGTGCCAGTATTCAGGGAGGGGAAATCTACAATGAGCAGTTCTTC	CASIQGGEIYNEQFF
TRBV5-1	NA	TRBJ2-2	NA	TGCGCCAGCAGCTTGGCCGGGCAGGGAGAGCTGTTTTTT	CASSLAGQGELFF